Listed here are 27 T cell receptor beta chains from one sample, sequenced in a study of shared clonotypes between healthy human individuals. Libraries were prepared by immunoSEQ multiplex PCR; TCRdb keeps only in-frame clonotypes and omits some of them. The sample contains some 1.5 million clones, around 97% of which appear only once. Sequencing was performed on naive CD4+ T cells sorted from blood. Subset meaning: CD45RA+ positively selected. These receptors were taken from a man aged 25-45 years in good health.

The chain is built from TRBV2 and TRBJ2-7; D might be TRBD1 or TRBD2, each matching 6 bases. Trimming took 6 bases from V and 4 from J, leaving 16 bases between them. There are 14 residues in the CDR3. Germline V lookup: CDR1 SNHLY, CDR2 FYNNEI. CDR3 amino acids: CASRPRGRGYEQYF. The CDR3 DNA follows: TGTGCCAGCAGGCCTCGGGGGCGCGGTTACGAGCAGTACTTC. Variable domain in full (rest from reference TRBV2 and TRBJ2-7): EPEVTQTPSHQVTQMGQEVILRCVPISNHLYFYWYRQILGQKVEFLVSFYNNEISEKSEIFDDQFSVERPDGSNFTLKIRSTKLEDSAMYFCASRPRGRGYEQYFGPGTRLTVT.

The genes are TRBV18 and TRBJ2-5; D is possibly TRBD2 (5 bases). Germline V lookup: CDR1 KGHSH, CDR2 LQKENI. V was pared by 3 bases and J by 5 bases, with 16 bases between. This CDR3 has 15 amino acids. Written as DNA, the CDR3 is TGTGCCAGCTCACCCCCCAGGACTGTCTCGGAGACCCAGTACTTC. As protein: CASSPPRTVSETQYF.

The CDR3 bases are TGCAGCGTTGGGGCCGGAGCCTATGGCTACACCTTC. Translating gives CSVGAGAYGYTF. The rearrangement uses TRBV29-1 and TRBJ1-2; D call uncertain. The germline V and J ends were trimmed by 4 bases and 4 bases, with 10 bases remaining between them. This CDR3 contains 12 residues. Germline CDR1 SQVTM, CDR2 ANQGSEA.

J is TRBJ1-2 and V is TRBV27; D perhaps matches TRBD1 (6 bases). This CDR3 region has 18 residues. CDR1 and CDR2 (germline): MNHEY, SMNVEV (reference sequence). The V and J ends lost 5 bases and 3 bases respectively, with 25 bases between them. CDR3 sequence reads: CASSPKRGGAILDYGYTF. CDR3 coding DNA: TGTGCCAGCAGTCCGAAACGGGGGGGCGCGATCTTGGACTATGGCTACACCTTC.

The genes are TRBV7-2 and TRBJ2-7; 7 nucleotides agree with TRBD2. The CDR3 runs 13 residues. Germline loops: CDR1 SGHTA, CDR2 FQGNSA. Trimming at V came to 5 bases and at J to 3 bases, leaving 4 bases not matched to a gene. The CDR3 DNA is TGTGCCAGCAGCCCAGCGGGAATCTACGAGCAGTACTTC. Amino acids: CASSPAGIYEQYF.

This clone was counted a single time. The DNA for the CDR3 is TGTGCCAGCAGCGTATCCCCAGGGGACACTGAAGCTTTCTTT. Its translation: CASSVSPGDTEAFF. The genes are TRBV9 and TRBJ1-1; tentatively, D is TRBD1 (6 bases). Germline CDR1 reads SGDLS; CDR2 reads YYNGEE. V shed 1 base and J shed 3 bases, with 10 bases lying between them. This CDR3 is built from 14 residues.

The chain uses TRBV27 and TRBJ2-3; perhaps TRBD2 as D (6 bases). CDR3 length: 19 amino acids. Germline values: CDR1 MNHEY, CDR2 SMNVEV (reference sequence). V was cut by 3 bases and J by 0 bases, with 22 bases left in between. The CDR3 DNA reads as TGTGCCAGCAGTTTTATTGCCACCCCCGGGACTGGAAGCACAGATACGCAGTATTTT. Amino acid sequence: CASSFIATPGTGSTDTQYF.

The chain employs TRBV9 and TRBJ1-2; the D gene is possibly TRBD1 (5 bases). The CDR3 has 15 residues. With 0 bases removed from V and 1 base from J, the gap between germline ends came to 10 bases. Germline V CDR1 and CDR2: SGDLS, YYNGEE. CDR3 in DNA: TGTGCCAGCAGCGTAGTAGCAGGGAATAACTATGGCTACACCTTC. Its protein is CASSVVAGNNYGYTF.

The genes are TRBV28 and TRBJ1-2; 8 nucleotides agree with TRBD1. The V gene's germline CDR1 is MDHEN and CDR2 SYDVKM. Trimming cost V 1 base and J 5 bases; bases outside gene matches: 12. The length of the CDR3 is 17 residues. CDR3 in DNA: TGTGCCAGCAGTTTATATGGGATTGGACAGGGTTATTATGGCTACACCTTC. This sequence encodes CASSLYGIGQGYYGYTF.

The chain is built from TRBV11-2 and TRBJ2-7; a weak D match, TRBD1 (6 bases). Germline-derived CDR1 and CDR2 are SGHAT and FQNNGV. The CDR3 length is 16 residues. Trimming shortened V by 5 bases and J by 2 bases, and 19 bases separated the two germline ends. In nucleotides, the CDR3 is TGTGCCAGCAGCCCCGCCGGGACAAGGAGTACCTACGAGCAGTACTTC. Translation: CASSPAGTRSTYEQYF.

The V and J genes are TRBV5-4 and TRBJ2-2, with TRBD1 identical over 8 bases. The J segment lost 5 bases and the V segment lost 2 bases, leaving 2 bases of the junction unmatched. CDR3 length: 14 residues. The germline CDR1 and CDR2 sequences are SGHNT and YYREEE (reference sequence). In DNA form, the CDR3 reads TGTGCCAGCAGCTTTCAGGGGGCAACCGGGGAGCTGTTTTTT. The encoded protein is CASSFQGATGELFF.

The gene calls are TRBV2 and TRBJ1-1; 7 positions agree with TRBD1. With V trimmed by 5 bases and J by 3 bases, 6 bases remained unmatched. The CDR3 spans 14 residues. In germline, CDR1 is SNHLY, CDR2 FYNNEI. The CDR3 here is CASSLDRRHTEAFF. The CDR3 DNA is TGTGCCAGCAGTTTGGACAGGAGACACACTGAAGCTTTCTTT.

V is TRBV6-5 and J is TRBJ2-7; possible D gene TRBD2, 6 bases. CDR1 MNHEY and CDR2 SVGAGI come from the germline V gene. The length of the CDR3 is 15 residues. Trimming removed 4 bases at V and 4 bases at J, with 17 bases between. CDR3 DNA sequence: TGTGCCAGCAGTTCCCTAGGGAGGAGGAGTTACGAGCAGTACTTC. Its protein product is CASSSLGRRSYEQYF.

V is TRBV7-8 and J is TRBJ1-2, with D possibly matching TRBD1 (5 bases). In germline, CDR1 is SGHVS, CDR2 FQNEAQ. The CDR3 sequence is 14 residues long. The ends were cut back, 0 bases at V and 2 bases at J, with 7 bases in the middle. CDR3 sequence reads: CASSLAPGNYGYTF. The CDR3 bases are TGTGCCAGCAGCTTAGCTCCAGGGAACTATGGCTACACCTTC.

The rearrangement joins TRBV4-1 to TRBJ1-5; a weak D match, TRBD1 (5 bases). V gave up 0 bases and J gave up 1 base, with 13 bases separating them. This CDR3 spans 17 amino acids. The germline V gene encodes CDR1 MGHRA and CDR2 YSYEKL. This CDR3 is CASSQELLGPSNQPQHF. CDR3 in DNA: TGCGCCAGCAGCCAAGAACTGCTGGGACCAAGCAATCAGCCCCAGCATTTT.

The chain joins TRBV9 to TRBJ2-1, with TRBD2 matching 14 bases. The germline CDR1 and CDR2 sequences are SGDLS and YYNGEE. The CDR3 extends over 15 amino acids. J lost 6 bases, V lost 3 bases, and 2 bases had no gene match. For the CDR3, the DNA is TGTGCCAGCAGCGCTGGGACTAGCGGGAGCAATGAGCAGTTCTTC. Residues: CASSAGTSGSNEQFF.

The chain joins TRBV5-5 to TRBJ2-2, with D possibly called TRBD1 or TRBD2 (5 bases each). The CDR3 totals 14 residues. V was clipped by 4 bases and J by 2 bases, with 9 bases between them. CDR1 and CDR2 from the germline V gene are SGHKS and YYEKEE (reference sequence). The CDR3 DNA follows: TGTGCCAGCAGCCGGGACCCCAACACCGGGGAGCTGTTTTTT. This sequence encodes CASSRDPNTGELFF.

V and J are TRBV5-5 and TRBJ1-1, with D possibly TRBD1 on 5 matching bases. Germline V lookup: CDR1 SGHKS, CDR2 YYEKEE (reference sequence). V lost 0 bases to trimming and J lost 6 bases, with 9 bases between them. This CDR3 comprises 13 residues. The CDR3: CASSLGGTPEAFF. As DNA, the CDR3 is TGTGCCAGCAGCTTGGGAGGGACCCCTGAAGCTTTCTTT.

The V call is TRBV6-1, the J call TRBJ1-3; D gene ambiguous. This CDR3 spans 13 amino acids. Germline CDR1 and CDR2: MNHNS and SASEGT. Trimming stripped 5 bases from V and 8 bases from J, with 13 bases between. CDR3 DNA sequence: TGTGCCAGCAGTCAGGACCGGGAAGACACCATATATTTT. Translation gives CASSQDREDTIYF.

The rearrangement joins TRBV5-1 to TRBJ1-2; perhaps TRBD1 as D (5 bases). The V gene's germline CDR1 is SGHRS and CDR2 YFSETQ. The length of the CDR3 is 14 residues. Trimming removed 1 base from V and 6 bases from J, with 13 bases in between. For the CDR3, the DNA is TGCGCCAGCAGCTTGAGTAATCAGGGACATGGCTACACCTTC. Protein sequence: CASSLSNQGHGYTF.

This chain connects TRBV18 to TRBJ1-1, with a weak D call TRBD1 (5 bases). V was shortened by 1 base and J by 0 bases, with 15 bases between the two germline ends. The CDR3 covers 17 residues. Germline lookup yields CDR1 KGHSH and CDR2 LQKENI. The DNA of the CDR3 is TGTGCCAGCTCACCACTTCGTACAGGAGGGTTGAACACTGAAGCTTTCTTT. Translating gives CASSPLRTGGLNTEAFF.

The J gene is TRBJ1-4, the V gene TRBV7-8; D may be TRBD1 (5 bases). V was trimmed by 4 bases and J by 5 bases, leaving 14 bases between them. This CDR3 contains 15 residues. Germline assignment: CDR1 SGHVS and CDR2 FQNEAQ. The CDR3 spells CASSSPRGMNEKLFF. As DNA, the CDR3 is TGTGCCAGCAGCTCCCCCCGGGGGATGAATGAAAAACTGTTTTTT.

The chain links TRBV19 to TRBJ2-7; 8 nucleotides agree with TRBD1. The CDR3 is 15 residues long. Trimming cost V 4 bases and J 1 base; bases outside gene matches: 6. Germline lookup yields CDR1 LNHDA and CDR2 SQIVND (reference sequence). The CDR3 sequence is CASSNVGTGSYEQYF. The CDR3 DNA sequence: TGTGCCAGTAGTAACGTCGGGACAGGTTCCTACGAGCAGTACTTC.

This rearrangement joins TRBV5-1 to TRBJ1-1; D is undetermined. The CDR3 contains 14 residues. Germline values: CDR1 SGHRS, CDR2 YFSETQ. Trimming removed 0 bases from V and 2 bases from J, with 8 bases in between. CDR3 region: CASSLAAPNTEAFF. In nucleotides, the CDR3 is TGCGCCAGCAGCTTGGCCGCCCCAAACACTGAAGCTTTCTTT.

The chain combines TRBV2 with TRBJ2-1; 7 bases map to TRBD1. The V gene's germline CDR1 is SNHLY and CDR2 FYNNEI. The CDR3 runs 14 residues. V lost 6 bases and J lost 2; bases outside the gene matches: 4. The CDR3 bases are TGTGCCAGCAGCCCTCAGGGGGCCTACAATGAGCAGTTCTTC. It translates to CASSPQGAYNEQFF.

This rearrangement joins TRBV5-5 to TRBJ2-2; 9 bases map to TRBD1. This CDR3 is 16 amino acids long. Germline CDR1 reads SGHKS; CDR2 reads YYEKEE (reference sequence). After removal of 4 bases from V and 8 bases from J, the junction contained 12 bases not matched to a gene. The CDR3 spells CASSGRDRALMGELFF. Written as DNA, the CDR3 is TGTGCCAGCAGCGGCCGGGACAGGGCCTTAATGGGGGAGCTGTTTTTT.

The V and J genes are TRBV5-4 and TRBJ2-2, with D unclear. The CDR3 is made up of 14 amino acids. Trimming left V 7 bases short and J 2 bases short, with 12 bases between. Germline loops: CDR1 SGHNT, CDR2 YYREEE (reference sequence). The CDR3 spells CASARHLNTGELFF. The CDR3 DNA reads TGTGCCAGCGCCCGTCACCTTAACACCGGGGAGCTGTTTTTT.